These T cell receptor beta chains were read from a single sample in a study of cytomegalovirus exposure and HLA in healthy donors. Only in-frame clones appear in the TCRdb table, and some are missing; sequencing was by immunoSEQ multiplex PCR. The sample consists of some 180,000 clones, 12% of them appearing once. The sample was PBMCs. The receptors stem from a middle-aged man in good health and CMV-seropositive. The CDR3 runs from the conserved cysteine through the conserved F or W. A D gene is named only where the DNA matches it firmly. Expanded clones get a size class; other rows say once, few or many, or leave the size out.

TRBJ1-1,NA,TRBD1,TRBV5-5,TGTGCCAGCAGCACGCGGACAGGGCCGAACACTGAAGCTTTCTTT,CASSTRTGPNTEAFF
TRBJ2-7,few,NA,TRBV5-1,TGCGCCAGCAGCTTGGTTACTCAATACGAGCAGTACTTC,CASSLVTQYEQYF
TRBJ2-3,few,NA,TRBV28,TGTGCCAGCAGTTTTATTGGCAGGGGCACAGATACGCAGTATTTT,CASSFIGRGTDTQYF
TRBJ1-4,NA,NA,TRBV6-5,TGTGCCAGCAGTTATTCAGGGACCGGGGGGGAAAAACTGTTTTTT,CASSYSGTGGEKLFF
TRBJ2-7,few,NA,TRBV9,TGTGCCAGCAGCGTAGAGGGGACAGCGGGTTACGAGCAGTACTTC,CASSVEGTAGYEQYF
TRBJ2-1,NA,NA,TRBV5-4,TGTGCCAGCAGCCCCCAGGAGGGGTCCTACAATGAGCAGTTCTTC,CASSPQEGSYNEQFF
TRBJ1-4,NA,NA,TRBV11-2,TGTGCCAGCAGCTTAGTCACAGGGTCAACTAATGAAAAACTGTTTTTT,CASSLVTGSTNEKLFF
TRBJ1-1,few,NA,TRBV7-2,TGTGCCAGCAGCTCCTCGGGGGGCACTGAAGCTTTCTTT,CASSSSGGTEAFF
TRBJ1-4,few,TRBD1,TRBV5-1,TGCGCCAGCAGCTTGGCCGGACAGGGAGGAGAAAAACTGTTTTTT,CASSLAGQGGEKLFF
TRBJ2-3,NA,TRBD2,TRBV6-4,TGTGCCAGCAGTGACTTACTTTGGCGGGGGGCGCAGTATTTT,CASSDLLWRGAQYF
TRBJ2-3,NA,NA,TRBV4-2,TGTGCCAGCAGCCAAGATGCCGGTTATGTGGATACGCAGTATTTT,CASSQDAGYVDTQYF
TRBJ2-4,few,NA,TRBV4-3,TGCGCCAGCAGCCAAGCCCCGGAGGTAGCCAAAAACATTCAGTACTTC,CASSQAPEVAKNIQYF
TRBJ2-4,NA,NA,TRBV6-6,TGTGCCAGCATCCCGGAGGGACTAGCCAAAAACATTCAGTACTTC,CASIPEGLAKNIQYF